These T cell receptor beta chains were read from a single sample in a study of blood T cells in healthy people across ages. TCRdb passed the 5' RACE reads through MiXCR, listing each CDR3 protein once. Of roughly 1,700,000 distinct CDR3 sequences detected, roughly 30% appear once; the ten largest clones hold roughly 8.2%. Sequences were obtained from blood. The receptors stem from a woman between 25 and 40 years old in good health. The conserved cysteine and the conserved F or W are not part of the CDR3 here.

V	J	CDR3
TRBV5-1	TRBJ2-1	ASRSVFRGSYNEQF
TRBV15	TRBJ2-2	ATSSQGSSTGELF
TRBV12-3/TRBV12-4	TRBJ2-1	ASSHRDRDNEQF
TRBV10-3	TRBJ2-3	AISESGGAIGTDTQY
TRBV12-5	TRBJ2-5	ASGLEIPPFTETQY
TRBV12-3/TRBV12-4	TRBJ1-5	ASSWGYSNQPQH
TRBV18	TRBJ1-1	ASSPSMGNTEAF
TRBV12-5	TRBJ1-5	ASGLVAGHVHQPQH
TRBV10-3	TRBJ2-3	ATSGTSGRIGTDTQY
TRBV3-1	TRBJ1-5	ASSLLGQGKISNQPQH
TRBV13	TRBJ1-4	ASSARTRDSNEKLF
TRBV20-1	TRBJ2-1	SAPGLAGAYNEQF
TRBV20-1	TRBJ2-5	SARGTSGVEQY
TRBV10-2	TRBJ2-1	ASSDPALGEQF
TRBV9	TRBJ2-2	ASTIDGLAGELF
TRBV7-9	TRBJ2-2	AASGGSLLSAGELF
TRBV28	TRBJ1-5	ASSERSWTVYSNQPQH
TRBV5-1	TRBJ2-1	ANRALAGGPYNEQF
TRBV24-1	TRBJ2-7	ATSDPSGGYEQY
TRBV6-1	TRBJ2-3	ASSDVRGGTDTQY
TRBV20-1	TRBJ2-7	SATVGSEPYEQY
TRBV20-1	TRBJ2-1	SARGTSESFYNEQF
TRBV20-1	TRBJ2-6	SARNPSGANVLT
TRBV6-6	TRBJ1-5	ASRQGRSDLPQH
TRBV3-1	TRBJ2-7	ASSQADRGGEQY
TRBV29-1	TRBJ1-1	SAGWDRELRNTEAF
TRBV3-1	TRBJ2-1	ASSQEWKREYNEQF
TRBV29-1	TRBJ2-7	SVKTGTGSYEQY
TRBV7-6	TRBJ2-1	ASSPLPGTSYEQF
TRBV20-1	TRBJ2-1	SAKGVGEQF
TRBV12-3/TRBV12-4	TRBJ1-5	ASTHRINQPQH
TRBV7-9	TRBJ2-7	ASSLSGGFEQY
TRBV7-2	TRBJ2-3	ASSLAGGLGGDTQY
TRBV11-2	TRBJ1-2	ASNLGTGRYGYT
TRBV29-1	TRBJ1-2	SVDTTLGREGYT
TRBV14	TRBJ1-2	ASSQESARGAFGYT
TRBV12-3/TRBV12-4	TRBJ1-2	ACSFRAGTGGGYT
TRBV29-1	TRBJ2-1	SVEPRSSSYNEQF